This TCR beta chain derives from a study of CD8+ T cells in alopecia areata. Study results and limitations: Scalp samples also yield sequences from resident alphabeta T cells of normal skin. Among patients, TCR sharing was less clear than in mice, a difference possibly due in part to HLA diversity in the patient population.

RNA extraction was followed by reverse transcription into cDNA, which acted as the sequencing template. The data were produced by immunoSEQ multiplex PCR, yet TCRdb's version contains in-frame clones alone and is incomplete. The repertoire holds roughly 150,000 clones, with 55% as singletons. The germline V gene has CDR1 GTSNPN and CDR2 SVGIG (reference sequence). There are 14 residues in the CDR3. This clone was seen more than once but under ten times. What it binds is not known. The V call is TRBV30, the J call TRBJ1-1; D is ambiguous. This TCR derives from a human donor in good health. The sample was CD4+ T cells sorted from blood. CDR3 residues: CAREGGSQIAEAFF. As DNA, the CDR3 is TGTGCTCGGGAGGGTGGCAGCCAGATAGCTGAAGCTTTCTTT. The whole variable domain, filled in from reference TRBV30 and TRBJ1-1, reads SQTIHQWPATLVQPVGSPLSLECTVEGTSNPNLYWYRQAAGRGLQLLFYSVGIGQISSEVPQNLSASRPQDRQFILSSKKLLLSDSGFYLCAREGGSQIAEAFFGQGTRLTVV.